One and the same sample provided the 12 T cell receptor beta chains below, sequenced in a study of blood T cell repertoires in COVID-19. Assay: immunoSEQ multiplex PCR; the TCRdb copy retains only in-frame clones and omits some. The data contain 250,000 or so clones, more than 80% of them seen just once; the ten biggest clones take up roughly 4.3%. What was sequenced was PBMCs or T cells enriched from blood (not recorded which). The source is a woman in her thirties with acute COVID-19.

The chain links TRBV3-1 (or the pseudogene TRBV3-2) to TRBJ2-1; D remains unclear. V lost 4 bases, J lost 5 bases, and 15 bases lay in between. CDR3 length: 15 amino acids. The germline CDR1 and CDR2 sequences are LGHDT and YNNKEL (reference sequence). The CDR3 protein is CASSPQSAFHNEQFF. The CDR3 DNA is TGTGCCAGCAGCCCCCAAAGCGCTTTTCACAATGAGCAGTTCTTC.

The chain joins TRBV4-3 to TRBJ2-1, with 16 bases matching TRBD2. CDR3 length: 16 residues. Germline V gene data show CDR1 as LGHNA and CDR2 as YSLEER. J was trimmed by 8 bases and V by 4 bases; bases with no gene match: 5. CDR3 nucleotide sequence: TGCGCCAGCAGCCGCGGGACTAGCGGGAGGGGTGATGAGCAGTTCTTC. Translated, it gives CASSRGTSGRGDEQFF.

The DNA for the CDR3 is TGTGCCAGCAGACAAATGCCCTTAGCGGGAGGGTTGGACATTCAGTACTTC. It translates to CASRQMPLAGGLDIQYF. The J gene is TRBJ2-4, the V gene TRBV6-8, with TRBD2 matching 11 bases. The length of the CDR3 is 17 residues. Trimming took 6 bases from V and 8 from J; bases not matched to a gene: 15. CDR1 MNHGY and CDR2 SAAAGT come from the germline V gene.

About this clone: The DNA is omitted, as the CDR3 cannot be located on it reliably, and the CDR3 follows TCRdb's listing. This CDR3 reads CSVAAGTGADNTF. This chain links TRBV29-1 with TRBJ1-2; the D call TRBD1 from the table was never checked on the DNA. Germline assignment: CDR1 SQVTM and CDR2 ANQGSEA. The CDR3 is 13 residues long, counting both termini.

This clone appeared a few times. The chain has TRBV6-5 and TRBJ2-7; 8 positions agree with TRBD1. Losses at the gene ends were 2 bases for V and 4 bases for J; bases not matched to a gene: 7. The CDR3 is 15 amino acids. CDR1 is MNHEY and CDR2 is SVGAGI in the germline V gene. The CDR3 reads CASSYDRDRSYEQYF. DNA for the CDR3: TGTGCCAGCAGTTACGACCGGGACAGGTCATACGAGCAGTACTTC.

The chain recombines TRBV6-1 with TRBJ2-2; 10 nucleotides line up with TRBD2. Germline V gene data show CDR1 as MNHNS and CDR2 as SASEGT. With 1 base clipped from V and 8 bases from J, the junction kept 13 bases outside the gene matches. This CDR3 is built from 18 residues. This CDR3 reads CASSEEKRLAGVAGELFF. The CDR3 bases are TGTGCCAGCAGTGAAGAAAAAAGGCTAGCGGGAGTAGCGGGGGAGCTGTTTTTT.

The gene calls are TRBV7-2 and TRBJ2-5, with 10 bases lining up with TRBD2. V was clipped by 0 bases and J by 1 base; unmatched bases: 11. The germline V gene has CDR1 SGHTA and CDR2 FQGNSA. The CDR3 covers 19 residues. The CDR3 sequence: CASSLAVGALAGTQETQYF. CDR3 bases: TGTGCCAGCAGCTTAGCGGTAGGGGCACTAGCGGGAACCCAAGAGACCCAGTACTTC.

The V and J genes are TRBV11-2 and TRBJ2-7; 8 bases match TRBD2. The V gene end was trimmed by 4 bases and the J gene end by 3 bases; junction bases not matched to a gene: 8. This CDR3 is 15 amino acids long. The germline V gene has CDR1 SGHAT and CDR2 FQNNGV. This CDR3 is CASSSVLAGLYEQYF. CDR3 DNA sequence: TGTGCCAGCAGCTCCGTCCTAGCGGGTCTCTACGAGCAGTACTTC.

This chain joins TRBV6-2 or TRBV6-3 and TRBJ2-7, with TRBD1 identical over 11 bases. Trimming cost V 2 bases and J 4 bases; bases outside gene matches: 4. CDR1 is MNHEY, CDR2 SVGEGT, per germline. There are 15 residues in the CDR3. The CDR3: CASSYGQGAMYEQYF. The CDR3 DNA reads as TGTGCCAGCAGTTACGGACAGGGGGCTATGTACGAGCAGTACTTC.

This clone has a handful of counts. The chain couples TRBV19 to TRBJ2-5; 13 nucleotides agree with TRBD2. The CDR3 contains 16 residues. V gave up 4 bases and J gave up 4 bases; unmatched junction bases: 6. CDR1 LNHDA and CDR2 SQIVND come from the germline V gene (reference sequence). This chain's CDR3 is CASSTQLAGGLETQYF. In nucleotides, the CDR3 is TGTGCCAGTAGTACCCAACTAGCGGGAGGGTTAGAGACCCAGTACTTC.

This chain connects TRBV28 to TRBJ2-7; possibly TRBD2 for D (6 bases). CDR1 is MDHEN, CDR2 SYDVKM, per germline. The CDR3 totals 16 residues. Trimming shortened V by 6 bases and J by 5 bases, and 23 bases separated the two germline ends. Here the CDR3 reads CASSVEKSGGGNEQYF. The CDR3 nucleotides are TGTGCCAGCAGCGTAGAAAAGAGCGGAGGAGGGAACGAGCAGTACTTC. The complete variable domain, with remaining parts taken from reference TRBV28 and TRBJ2-7, reads DVKVTQSSRYLVKRTGEKVFLECVQDMDHENMFWYRQDPGLGLRLIYFSYDVKMKEKGDIPEGYSVSREKKERFSLILESASTNQTSMYLCASSVEKSGGGNEQYFGPGTRLTVT.

This chain uses TRBV19 with TRBJ1-3; the D gene is possibly TRBD1 (6 bases). Trimming left V 3 bases short and J 1 base short, with 10 bases between. Germline values: CDR1 LNHDA, CDR2 SQIVND (reference sequence). The CDR3 extends over 15 amino acids. CDR3 sequence: CASSMLQGSGNTIYF. The CDR3 bases are TGTGCCAGTAGTATGCTACAGGGATCTGGAAACACCATATATTTT.